The clone carrying this T cell receptor (beta chain) was recorded at least ten times. Its cognate antigen is unknown. Amplification of TCR beta CDR3 regions was performed using RNA transcripts as template. The TCR CDR3 first-round RT-PCR relied on the HTBI primer set. TCRdb re-analysed the multiplex PCR reads in MiXCR, keeping a single row per CDR3 protein. The sample shows around 580,000 distinct CDR3 sequences, about half of them seen only once. This sample was taken from a study of T cells in Graves' hyperthyroidism and ophthalmopathy. The CDR3 runs 16 residues. The ends were cut back, 0 bases at V and 2 bases at J, with 11 bases in the middle. Germline loops: CDR1 DFQATT, CDR2 SNEGSKA (reference sequence). General study points: Blood also showed most of the thyroid clonotypes that were expanded above 0.001.

The origin of this receptor is a woman aged 18-35 years with Graves' hyperthyroidism. The material sequenced was peripheral blood or thyroid tissue (not recorded which). This chain joins TRBV20-1 and TRBJ1-6, with D tentatively TRBD1 (6 bases). CDR3 loop: CSARDQGLTYNSPLHF. DNA of the CDR3: TGCAGTGCTAGAGATCAGGGGCTCACCTATAATTCACCCCTCCACTTT.